The present T cell receptor beta chain was sequenced within a study of T cell changes during pregnancy in multiple sclerosis. V was pared by 2 bases and J by 7 bases, with 15 bases between. CDR1 and CDR2 (germline): MNHNS, SASEGT. This CDR3 region has 15 residues. Using immunoSEQ multiplex PCR, the repertoire was profiled, and TCRdb retains in-frame clones only, with some absent. This repertoire shows a few thousand clones, around 80% found once; its top ten account for under 50%. The sample taken for sequencing was CD4+ T cells from PBMCs (not recorded whether the cells were cultured). This sequence originates from a female patient with multiple sclerosis, enrolled in a pregnancy study. Some clones in this sample may be carry-over from other donors' samples. The V and J genes are TRBV6-1 and TRBJ2-4, with D possibly being TRBD1 (5 bases). The CDR3 loop is CASSERVSGLNIQYF. In DNA, the CDR3 is TGTGCCAGCAGTGAACGAGTATCAGGGTTGAACATTCAGTACTTC.